This entry is about one T cell receptor (beta chain). The sample is drawn from a study of blood T cell repertoires in COVID-19. Turning to the study itself: PBMCs, B-cell-depleted T cells, or T cells were the source of the cDNA or gDNA that made up the material.

In the authors' workflow: Cell counts per sample came from amplifying reference gene primers. The repertoire was sequenced with immunoSEQ multiplex PCR; TCRdb's copy has only in-frame clones and lacks some. D and trimming were read from the DNA, whereas the V and J calls and clone size are those reported in that table. Of around 100,000 clones listed, 75% to 90% were seen once; the top ten hold approximately 1.8%. CDR3 size: 15 residues. Trimming cost V 3 bases and J 5 bases, with 16 bases left between them. Germline CDR1 and CDR2: SEHNR and FQNEAQ (reference sequence). The sample taken for sequencing was peripheral blood. V is TRBV7-9 and J is TRBJ2-5, with D maybe TRBD1 (6 bases). The source is a man aged 80 or over with acute or convalescent COVID-19. The CDR3 region is CASSFSGAHRETQYF. CDR3 nucleotides: TGTGCCAGCAGCTTTTCAGGGGCGCACCGGGAGACCCAGTACTTC.